The 2 T cell receptor beta chains below all came from one sample that was sequenced in a study of shared clonotypes between healthy human individuals. TCRdb's table, derived via immunoSEQ multiplex PCR, lists solely in-frame clones and lacks some. In the table there are under 2,500,000 clones, approximately 96% of which are singletons. The sequencing sample was made of naive CD4+ T cells sorted from blood. The subset: CD45RA+ positively selected. The source of these receptors is a man aged 18 to 30 in good health.

The rearrangement links TRBV7-8 to TRBJ2-2, with TRBD1 as a possible D gene (6 bases). Germline CDR1 and CDR2: SGHVS and FQNEAQ. The CDR3 has 13 residues. V shed 3 bases and J shed 7 bases, with 9 bases lying between them. The CDR3 loop is CASSLGHGGELFF. The CDR3 nucleotides read TGTGCCAGCAGCTTGGGACATGGCGGGGAGCTGTTTTTT.

The V call is TRBV5-4, the J call TRBJ2-5; tentative D call: TRBD1 (6 bases). With 0 bases removed from V and 2 bases from J, the gap between germline ends came to 11 bases. Germline V gene sequence: CDR1 SGHNT, CDR2 YYREEE (reference sequence). CDR3 length: 15 residues. The CDR3 loop reads CASSLVPQGQETQYF. The CDR3 nucleotides are TGTGCCAGCAGCTTGGTACCACAGGGACAAGAGACCCAGTACTTC.